This is a list of T cell receptor beta chains from one sample in a study of blood T cell repertoires in COVID-19. Produced via immunoSEQ multiplex PCR; TCRdb's table is partial and in-frame only. The profile shows around 180,000 clones, around three quarters of them singletons. Sequenced material: peripheral blood. The receptors stem from a man aged 55 to 70 with active or convalescent COVID-19. Both conserved end residues are part of each CDR3. The order of the fields is V gene, CDR3 length, D gene, J gene, clone size, CDR3 protein, CDR3 DNA. D genes are given only for firm matches. Clone size appears in some rows only: once, few, many, or a class for an expanded clone.

TRBV9	16	TRBD1	TRBJ2-5	-	CASSTGQGVAIETQYF	TGTGCCAGCAGCACGGGACAGGGGGTAGCGATTGAGACCCAGTACTTC
TRBV28	18	-	TRBJ2-1	-	CASRAYHRSRARSNEQFF	TGTGCCAGCAGAGCCTACCACAGGAGCCGGGCCCGATCAAATGAGCAGTTCTTC
TRBV30	13	-	TRBJ2-2	once	CAWSVRGAGELFF	TGTGCCTGGAGTGTACGGGGAGCCGGGGAGCTGTTTTTT
TRBV7-2	16	TRBD1	TRBJ2-1	-	CASSLVLSGGYNEQFF	TGTGCCAGCAGCTTAGTACTGTCAGGGGGTTACAATGAGCAGTTCTTC
TRBV14	14	TRBD2	TRBJ2-7	-	CASSRLAETYEQYF	TGTGCCAGCAGCCGACTAGCGGAGACCTACGAGCAGTACTTC
TRBV18	13	-	TRBJ2-2	-	CASSLSSGGELFF	TGTGCCAGCTCGCTTTCGAGCGGAGGGGAGCTGTTTTTT
TRBV27	15	-	TRBJ1-1	-	CASRGSTGSGTEAFF	TGTGCCAGCAGGGGCTCGACAGGCTCGGGCACTGAAGCTTTCTTT
TRBV9	15	TRBD2	TRBJ2-7	once	CASSVANSGSHEQYF	TGTGCCAGCAGCGTAGCGAATAGCGGGTCCCACGAGCAGTACTTC
TRBV7-2	15	-	TRBJ1-6	-	CASSLDRPGYSPLHF	TGTGCCAGCAGCTTAGACAGGCCTGGGTATTCACCCCTCCACTTT
TRBV27	13	-	TRBJ2-5	-	CASSFSGQETQYF	TGTGCCAGCAGTTTTAGCGGCCAAGAGACCCAGTACTTC
TRBV10-2	15	TRBD1	TRBJ1-4	-	CASSESGTGSEKLFF	TGCGCCAGCAGTGAGTCCGGGACAGGGAGTGAAAAACTGTTTTTT
TRBV6-2/TRBV6-3	17	TRBD2	TRBJ2-7	-	CASSSGLAGGQGNEQYF	TGTGCCAGCAGTTCCGGACTAGCGGGAGGGCAGGGAAACGAGCAGTACTTC
TRBV18	16	TRBD2	TRBJ2-1	-	CASSPPTSGRNNEQFF	TGTGCCAGCTCACCACCGACTAGCGGGAGGAACAATGAGCAGTTCTTC
TRBV7-3	16	TRBD1	TRBJ2-2	-	CASRLGGTGSTGELFF	TGTGCCAGCAGACTAGGGGGGACAGGGTCGACCGGGGAGCTGTTTTTT
TRBV5-1	15	-	TRBJ2-3	-	CASSISGYSTDTQYF	TGCGCCAGCAGTATCAGCGGGTATAGCACAGATACGCAGTATTTT